These T cell receptor beta chains were read from a single sample in a study of OX40 agonist ivuxolimab in advanced cancers. The method was immunoSEQ multiplex PCR; TCRdb's version includes in-frame clones alone and lacks a portion of them. The sample includes fewer than 80,000 clones, around 89% of them seen just once. The sample in question was CD4+ or CD8+ T cells sorted from blood, obtained in a trial of the OX40 agonist ivuxolimab. Every receptor here comes from an adult with an advanced solid tumor such as melanoma, head and neck, liver or kidney cancer. Both conserved end residues are part of each CDR3. The D gene is left open where the match is weak. The size of a clone is reported for some rows only, either as once, few or many, or as a class for expanded clones.

v_gene: TRBV13; len: 17; j_gene: TRBJ2-3; d_gene: TRBD1; abundance: .; CDR3nt: TGTGCCAGCAGCTCAACTACAGGGGGCACTGGCACAGATACGCAGTATTTT; CDR3aa: CASSSTTGGTGTDTQYF
v_gene: TRBV27; len: 13; j_gene: TRBJ1-2; d_gene: .; abundance: once; CDR3nt: TGTGCCAGCAGTTTATCGTCGTCTTTTGGCTACACCTTC; CDR3aa: CASSLSSSFGYTF
v_gene: TRBV5-4; len: 15; j_gene: TRBJ2-7; d_gene: .; abundance: .; CDR3nt: TGTGCCAGCAGCTTGGATGGACCCTTGGCCCACGAGCAGTACTTC; CDR3aa: CASSLDGPLAHEQYF
v_gene: TRBV19; len: 13; j_gene: TRBJ2-1; d_gene: .; abundance: .; CDR3nt: TGTGCCAGTAGTACTCTTGGGTACAATGAGCAGTTCTTC; CDR3aa: CASSTLGYNEQFF
v_gene: TRBV27; len: 11; j_gene: TRBJ1-1; d_gene: .; abundance: .; CDR3nt: TGTGCCAGCAGGGGGAACACTGAAGCTTTCTTT; CDR3aa: CASRGNTEAFF
v_gene: TRBV7-2; len: 16; j_gene: TRBJ2-3; d_gene: TRBD2; abundance: .; CDR3nt: TGTGCCAGCAGCTTACTAGCGGGGGGGCCCACAGATACGCAGTATTTT; CDR3aa: CASSLLAGGPTDTQYF
v_gene: TRBV19; len: 13; j_gene: TRBJ2-1; d_gene: .; abundance: .; CDR3nt: TGTGCCAGTAGTATAGTCTCAGCGAATGAGCAGTTCTTC; CDR3aa: CASSIVSANEQFF
v_gene: TRBV7-9; len: 14; j_gene: TRBJ1-3; d_gene: TRBD1; abundance: .; CDR3nt: TGTGCCAGCAGCTGGTCGACAGGGAAGGACACCATATATTTT; CDR3aa: CASSWSTGKDTIYF
v_gene: TRBV14; len: 17; j_gene: TRBJ1-4; d_gene: TRBD1; abundance: .; CDR3nt: TGTGCCAGCAGCCAAGACCTCGGACAGGTGGGAACAGAAAAACTGTTTTTT; CDR3aa: CASSQDLGQVGTEKLFF
v_gene: TRBV2; len: 14; j_gene: TRBJ2-2; d_gene: TRBD2; abundance: once; CDR3nt: TGTGCCAAGGAGCGGGAGGGCCGGACCGGGGAGCTGTTTTTT; CDR3aa: CAKEREGRTGELFF
v_gene: TRBV9; len: 18; j_gene: TRBJ1-2; d_gene: .; abundance: .; CDR3nt: TGTGCCAGCAGCGATTCTCACTTGGGCAGGCGAGAGGAGGAGGGCTACACCTTC; CDR3aa: CASSDSHLGRREEEGYTF
v_gene: TRBV6-1; len: 14; j_gene: TRBJ2-1; d_gene: .; abundance: .; CDR3nt: TGTGCCAGCAGTGAAGGACAGACCTACAATGAGCAGTTCTTC; CDR3aa: CASSEGQTYNEQFF
v_gene: TRBV2; len: 16; j_gene: TRBJ2-5; d_gene: TRBD2; abundance: .; CDR3nt: TGTGCCAGCACTGGACTAGCGGGTCTAGTCCAAGAGACCCAGTACTTC; CDR3aa: CASTGLAGLVQETQYF
v_gene: TRBV9; len: 15; j_gene: TRBJ2-7; d_gene: TRBD1; abundance: .; CDR3nt: TGTGCCAGCAGCGTAGTTCCAGGGGGCGAGTACGAGCAGTACTTC; CDR3aa: CASSVVPGGEYEQYF
v_gene: TRBV11-1; len: 14; j_gene: TRBJ2-1; d_gene: .; abundance: once; CDR3nt: TGTGCCAGCAGCTCTAGGTCAGGCTACAATGAGCAGTTCTTC; CDR3aa: CASSSRSGYNEQFF
v_gene: TRBV2; len: 10; j_gene: TRBJ1-2; d_gene: .; abundance: .; CDR3nt: TGTGCCAGCAGTGTCGCTGGCTACACCTTC; CDR3aa: CASSVAGYTF
v_gene: TRBV5-6; len: 17; j_gene: TRBJ2-1; d_gene: .; abundance: .; CDR3nt: TGTGCCAGCAGCTCGCGGACGGTCAGGACCGGACACAATGAGCAGTTCTTC; CDR3aa: CASSSRTVRTGHNEQFF
v_gene: TRBV27; len: 14; j_gene: TRBJ1-1; d_gene: .; abundance: .; CDR3nt: TGTGCCAGCAGTTTGAATGGAGGGATCACTGAAGCTTTCTTT; CDR3aa: CASSLNGGITEAFF
v_gene: TRBV7-2; len: 13; j_gene: TRBJ2-5; d_gene: .; abundance: .; CDR3nt: TGTGCCAGCAGCTTTACAGGGCAAGAGACCCAGTACTTC; CDR3aa: CASSFTGQETQYF